This paragraph reports one T cell receptor (beta chain). Germline values: CDR1 SGHRS, CDR2 YFSETQ. The ends lost 5 bases at V and 3 bases at J; junction bases unmatched: 14. This CDR3 has 16 residues. These data belong to a study of blood T cell repertoires in COVID-19. In the study overall: The analysed material was cDNA or gDNA that came from T cells, B-cell-depleted T cells, or PBMCs.

Authors' data handling: Nucleated cell number was recorded as an estimate derived from reference gene primer amplification. Here immunoSEQ multiplex PCR was the method, and the copy in TCRdb shows in-frame clones only, minus some. That table is the source of V, J and clone size, and D and trimming were worked out from the DNA. The table lists tens of thousands of clones, around 84% of them singletons, with about 11% in the top ten. This TCR was sampled from a man aged 70-80 years with active or convalescent COVID-19. The chain has TRBV5-1 and TRBJ2-7; 7 positions agree with TRBD2. The sequencing input was peripheral blood. CDR3 DNA sequence: TGCGCCAGCAGTTCTTCTGCTAGCGGAGTCTTCTACGAGCAGTACTTC. Translating it yields CASSSSASGVFYEQYF.